This T cell receptor (beta chain) was sequenced in a study of blood T cells in healthy people across ages. Study at large: With template switching, about one barcoded beta molecule was captured per two T cells.

The second PCR ran 7 to 11 cycles with a sample-barcoded 5' primer and J-beta primers. Every individual sample yielded 3 million or more paired-end reads (each containing CDR3). TCRdb used MiXCR to reprocess the 5' RACE reads, holding one entry per CDR3 protein. This table has fewer than 800,000 distinct CDR3 sequences, about 21% appearing once. V was trimmed by 1 base and J by 4 bases, leaving 10 bases between them. The CDR3 length is 14 residues. Germline assignment: CDR1 SGHDN and CDR2 FVKESK. The draw of peripheral blood yielded around 10 milliliters from each donor. Samples each yielded at least 5 micrograms of total RNA.

V and J are TRBV14 and TRBJ1-2; maybe TRBD1 (6 bases). Sequences were obtained from blood. This sequence was found in a man between 65 and 79 years old in good health. CDR3 residues: CASSQVTGSYGYTF. In nucleotides, the CDR3 is TGTGCCAGCAGCCAAGTTACAGGGAGCTATGGCTACACCTTC.